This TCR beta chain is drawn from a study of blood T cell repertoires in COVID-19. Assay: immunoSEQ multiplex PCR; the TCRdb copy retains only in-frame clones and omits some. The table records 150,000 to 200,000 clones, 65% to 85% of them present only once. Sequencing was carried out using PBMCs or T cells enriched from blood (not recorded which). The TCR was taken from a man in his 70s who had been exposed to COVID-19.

The CDR3 protein is CASRPHLTGLGVRYGYTF. CDR3 in DNA: TGTGCCAGTCGACCTCATTTGACAGGGTTGGGAGTGCGCTATGGCTACACCTTC. The chain joins TRBV19 to TRBJ1-2; 7 nucleotides match TRBD1. Germline V gene lookup returns CDR1 LNHDA and CDR2 SQIVND (reference sequence). The trim removed 8 bases at V and 4 bases at J, leaving 22 bases unmatched. There are 18 residues in the CDR3.